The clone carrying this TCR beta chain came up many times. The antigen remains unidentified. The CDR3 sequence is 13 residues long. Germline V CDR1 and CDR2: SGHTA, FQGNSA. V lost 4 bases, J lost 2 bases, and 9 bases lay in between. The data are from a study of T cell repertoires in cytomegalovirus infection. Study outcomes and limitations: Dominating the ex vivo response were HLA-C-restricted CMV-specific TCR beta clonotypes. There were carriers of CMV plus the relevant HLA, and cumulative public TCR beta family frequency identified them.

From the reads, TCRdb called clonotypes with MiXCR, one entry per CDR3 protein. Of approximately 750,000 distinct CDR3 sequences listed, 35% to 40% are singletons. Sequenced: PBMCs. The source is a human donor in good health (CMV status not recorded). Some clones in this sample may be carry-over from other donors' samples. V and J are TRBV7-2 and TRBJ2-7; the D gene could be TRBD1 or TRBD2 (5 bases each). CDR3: CASSYSGPYEQYF. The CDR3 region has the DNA TGTGCCAGCAGCTACTCGGGACCCTACGAGCAGTACTTC.